A single sample is the source of the 2 T cell receptor beta chains below, sequenced in a study of blood T cell repertoires in COVID-19 (TCRdb year 2020). The library was produced with the immunoSEQ multiplex PCR assay. The table was pulled from immuneACCESS by TCRdb, which kept in-frame rearrangements only. Such tables lose some clones; where checked, under half of the loss comes from unresolved V genes, and the rest has no known cause. Present in this sample are around 120,000 clones, approximately 82% of which were seen just once. Roughly 10% of the sample is in the top ten clones. Sequences were obtained from peripheral blood. All receptors derive from a man aged 40-55 years with active or convalescent COVID-19.

The chain couples TRBV27 to TRBJ2-3; D perhaps matches TRBD2 (6 bases). The germline V gene encodes CDR1 MNHEY and CDR2 SMNVEV (reference sequence). Between the trimmed V and J ends, which lost 5 bases and 5 bases, there was a span of 14 bases. The CDR3 is 14 amino acids. The CDR3 sequence is CASSPMTGGDTQYF. In nucleotides, the CDR3 is TGTGCCAGCAGTCCCATGACCGGGGGAGATACGCAGTATTTT.

The count of this clone is one. The rearrangement uses TRBV12-3 or TRBV12-4 and TRBJ2-2; D not resolved. Trimming removed 4 bases from V and 3 bases from J, with 6 bases in between. The CDR3 covers 13 residues. CDR3: CASSSTYTGELFF. CDR3 sequence (DNA): TGTGCCAGCAGTTCCACATACACCGGGGAGCTGTTTTTT.